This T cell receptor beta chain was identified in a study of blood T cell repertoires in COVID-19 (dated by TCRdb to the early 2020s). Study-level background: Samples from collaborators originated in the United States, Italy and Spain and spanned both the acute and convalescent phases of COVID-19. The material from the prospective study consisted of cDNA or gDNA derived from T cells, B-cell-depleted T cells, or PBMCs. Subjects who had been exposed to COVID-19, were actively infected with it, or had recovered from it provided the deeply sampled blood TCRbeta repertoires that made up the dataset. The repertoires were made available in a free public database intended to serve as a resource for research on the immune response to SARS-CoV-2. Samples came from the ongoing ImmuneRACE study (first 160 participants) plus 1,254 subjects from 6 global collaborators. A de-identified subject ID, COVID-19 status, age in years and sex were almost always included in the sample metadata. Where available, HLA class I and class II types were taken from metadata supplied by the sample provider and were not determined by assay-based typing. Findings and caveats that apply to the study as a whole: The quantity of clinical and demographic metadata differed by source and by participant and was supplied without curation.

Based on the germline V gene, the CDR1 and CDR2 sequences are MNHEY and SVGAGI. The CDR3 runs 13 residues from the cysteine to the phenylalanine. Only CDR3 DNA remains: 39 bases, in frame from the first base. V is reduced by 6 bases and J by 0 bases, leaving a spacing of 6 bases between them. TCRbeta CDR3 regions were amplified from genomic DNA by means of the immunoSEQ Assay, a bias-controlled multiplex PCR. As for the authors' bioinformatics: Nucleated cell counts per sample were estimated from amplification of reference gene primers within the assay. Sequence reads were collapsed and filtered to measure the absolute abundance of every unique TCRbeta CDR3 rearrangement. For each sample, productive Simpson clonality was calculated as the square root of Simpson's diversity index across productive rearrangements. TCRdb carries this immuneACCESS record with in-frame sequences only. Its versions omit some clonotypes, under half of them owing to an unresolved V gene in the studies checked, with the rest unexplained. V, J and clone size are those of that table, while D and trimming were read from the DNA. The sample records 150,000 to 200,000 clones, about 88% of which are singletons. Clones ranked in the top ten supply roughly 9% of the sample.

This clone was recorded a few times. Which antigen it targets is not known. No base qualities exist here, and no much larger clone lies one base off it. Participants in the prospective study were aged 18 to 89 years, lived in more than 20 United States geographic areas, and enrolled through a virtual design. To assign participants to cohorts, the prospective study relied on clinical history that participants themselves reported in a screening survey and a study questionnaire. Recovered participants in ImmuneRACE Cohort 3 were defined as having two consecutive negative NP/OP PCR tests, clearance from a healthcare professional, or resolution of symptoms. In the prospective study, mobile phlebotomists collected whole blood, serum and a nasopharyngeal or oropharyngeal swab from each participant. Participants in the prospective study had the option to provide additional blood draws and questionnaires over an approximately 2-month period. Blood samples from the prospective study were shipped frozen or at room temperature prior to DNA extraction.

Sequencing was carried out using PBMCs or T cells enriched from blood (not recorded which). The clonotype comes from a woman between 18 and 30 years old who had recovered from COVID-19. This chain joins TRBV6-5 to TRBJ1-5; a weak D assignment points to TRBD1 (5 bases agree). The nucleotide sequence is TGTGCCAGCAGCAGGGATAGCAATCAGCCCCAGCATTTT. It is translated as CASSRDSNQPQHF.